This is a list of T cell receptor beta chains from one sample in a study of T cells in Graves' hyperthyroidism and ophthalmopathy. A single record per CDR3 protein comes from TCRdb applying MiXCR to the multiplex PCR reads. The data show some 550,000 distinct CDR3 sequences, approximately 15% seen once. The specimen sequenced was blood. Source of these receptors: a woman between 40 and 55 years old with Graves' ophthalmopathy. Each CDR3 is given with its conserved first and last residue. Fields, in order: clone size, V gene, J gene, D gene, CDR3 DNA, CDR3 protein. A D gene is named only where the DNA matches it firmly. Clone sizes are given selectively: once, few, many, or a class where the clone is expanded.

many,TRBV11-2,TRBJ1-3,-,TGTGCCAGCAGCTTAGCTCCGTCTGGAAACACCATATATTTT,CASSLAPSGNTIYF
many,TRBV28,TRBJ1-1,-,TGTGCCAGCAGATATCAGGGCGTAATGACTGAAGCTTTCTTT,CASRYQGVMTEAFF
many,TRBV12-3/TRBV12-4,TRBJ2-5,-,TGTGCCAGCAGTTTAGGCGGGACGGCCCAAGAGACCCAGTACTTC,CASSLGGTAQETQYF
few,TRBV6-5,TRBJ1-2,TRBD1,TGTGCCAGCAGTTACCGGACAGGGGGGTATGGCTACACCTTC,CASSYRTGGYGYTF
many,TRBV7-2,TRBJ2-5,TRBD2,TGTGCCAGCAGCCGTAGCGGGAGAGGAGAGACCCAGTACTTC,CASSRSGRGETQYF
few,TRBV7-3,TRBJ1-1,-,TGTGCCAGCAGCTTAAGGATGAGCACTGAAGCTTTCTTT,CASSLRMSTEAFF
many,TRBV11-2,TRBJ1-1,-,TGTGCCAGCTCCACACCCTGGGACGGGATGAACACTGAAGCTTTCTTT,CASSTPWDGMNTEAFF
-,TRBV7-9,TRBJ2-5,-,TGTGCCAGCAGCTTAATAGTTCAAGAGACCCAGTACTTC,CASSLIVQETQYF
many,TRBV11-1,TRBJ2-5,-,TGTGCCAGCAGCCGTACCCCAGAGACCCAGTACTTC,CASSRTPETQYF
many,TRBV12-3/TRBV12-4,TRBJ1-4,-,TGTGCCAGCAGTTTGGGGGGTTCTAATGAAAAACTGTTTTTT,CASSLGGSNEKLFF
-,TRBV20-1,TRBJ1-1,-,TGCAGTGCTAGAGATAGTCCGAACACTGAAGCTTTCTTT,CSARDSPNTEAFF
few,TRBV9,TRBJ1-1,-,TGTGCCAGCAGCGTATTAGAGAATCTGAACACTGAAGCTTTCTTT,CASSVLENLNTEAFF
many,TRBV4-1,TRBJ2-3,-,TGCGCCAGCAGCCAAGCGGGAGTGGCGTCTGATACGCAGTATTTT,CASSQAGVASDTQYF
few,TRBV5-6,TRBJ1-2,-,TGTGCCAGCAGCTTGAGCAGGGTGGACGGCTACACCTTC,CASSLSRVDGYTF
many,TRBV7-8,TRBJ2-3,TRBD1,TGTGCCAGCAGCCCCCGGGACAGGTACAGACTTGATAGCACAGATACGCAGTATTTT,CASSPRDRYRLDSTDTQYF
many,TRBV20-1,TRBJ1-2,-,TGCAGTGCTAGGGTGGGACGGACCCGCGGTGGCTACACCTTC,CSARVGRTRGGYTF
-,TRBV2,TRBJ2-4,-,TGTGCCAGCAGTGAAGCGATGGACGGGGTTCAGTACTTC,CASSEAMDGVQYF
few,TRBV27,TRBJ2-7,-,TGTGCCAGCAGTTTAGTATCAGCTTTCTCCCTCTACGAGCAGTACTTC,CASSLVSAFSLYEQYF
many,TRBV11-2,TRBJ2-3,-,TGTGCCAGCAGCTTTACTGGAACCGGGGCAGATACGCAGTATTTT,CASSFTGTGADTQYF
many,TRBV2,TRBJ1-2,-,TGTGCCAGCAGTGAGTACAGGAGCTCCTATGGCTACACCTTC,CASSEYRSSYGYTF
many,TRBV18,TRBJ2-7,-,TGTGCCAGCTCACCCGCGGACCGCTACGAGCAGTACTTC,CASSPADRYEQYF
-,TRBV7-2,TRBJ2-5,-,TGTGCCAGCTCCAACCCGGGCGGCGAAGAGACCCAGTACTTC,CASSNPGGEETQYF
many,TRBV11-2,TRBJ2-7,-,TGTGCCAGCAGCTTGACCGGGGAACGGGACGAGCAGTACTTC,CASSLTGERDEQYF
-,TRBV7-8,TRBJ2-7,-,TGTGCCAGCAGCACACGGACCTCCTACGAGCAGTACTTC,CASSTRTSYEQYF
many,TRBV28,TRBJ1-6,-,TGTGCCAGCAGTTGGAGTGATTCACCCCTCCACTTT,CASSWSDSPLHF
few,TRBV20-1,TRBJ1-2,-,TGCAGTGCTAGAGATCAAGGATATGGCTACACCTTC,CSARDQGYGYTF
many,TRBV12-3/TRBV12-4,TRBJ2-3,TRBD2,TGTGCCAGCAGTTCATGGGGGGGAGGCACAGATACGCAGTATTTT,CASSSWGGGTDTQYF
many,TRBV12-3/TRBV12-4,TRBJ2-1,-,TGTGCCAGCAGTTTACACGGGTTCGGTGAGCAGTTCTTC,CASSLHGFGEQFF
many,TRBV6-6,TRBJ2-7,TRBD1,TGTGCCAGCAGTTACCCTTTGACAGGGGGTGGTTCCTACGAGCAGTACTTC,CASSYPLTGGGSYEQYF
many,TRBV6-1,TRBJ1-4,-,TGTGCCAGCGGAGACGAACAGGGTCCGGGGGAAAAACTGTTTTTT,CASGDEQGPGEKLFF
-,TRBV7-3,TRBJ2-1,TRBD2,TGTGCCAGCAGCCCCTCACTCGCGGGCGGGAGGGGTTCAGGCTACAGTGAGCAGTTCTTC,CASSPSLAGGRGSGYSEQFF
many,TRBV20-1,TRBJ2-1,TRBD2,TGCAGTGCTAGAGACCCGACTAGCGGGAGAGGGTCCTACAATGAGCAGTTCTTC,CSARDPTSGRGSYNEQFF
-,TRBV7-3,TRBJ1-4,-,TGTGCCAGCAGCTACCGACCGGCAACTAATGAAAAACTGTTTTTT,CASSYRPATNEKLFF
-,TRBV25-1,TRBJ2-1,-,TGTGCCAGCAGTGTCCGGAGGGCGGATGAGCAGTTCTTC,CASSVRRADEQFF
-,TRBV20-1,TRBJ1-2,TRBD1,TGCAGTGTTATGAACTTAGACAGGGGTACTGGCTACACCTTC,CSVMNLDRGTGYTF
-,TRBV3-1,TRBJ2-7,TRBD1,TGTGCCAGCAGCCAAATGGGGACAGGAGACTACGAGCAGTACTTC,CASSQMGTGDYEQYF
-,TRBV18,TRBJ2-2,-,TGTGCCAGCTCACCATTACCGAACACCGGGGAGCTGTTTTTT,CASSPLPNTGELFF
few,TRBV7-2,TRBJ2-7,TRBD1,TGTGCCAGCAGCTTAGGTCGGACAGGGAGCTACGAGCAGTACTTC,CASSLGRTGSYEQYF
-,TRBV20-1,TRBJ2-1,-,TGCAGTCCCAGTGAGCAGTTCTTC,CSPSEQFF
few,TRBV5-1,TRBJ2-5,-,TGCGCCAGCCGCACCGGGACTCAACAAGAGACCCAGTACTTC,CASRTGTQQETQYF
many,TRBV3-1,TRBJ2-3,TRBD2,TGTGCCAGCAGCCATGGAGCGGGAACAGATACGCAGTATTTT,CASSHGAGTDTQYF
many,TRBV20-1,TRBJ2-7,-,TGCAGTGCTAGAGGGGATTCTGCCCTCGGGCAGTACTTC,CSARGDSALGQYF
few,TRBV28,TRBJ2-7,TRBD2,TGTGCCAGCAGTCCCCGGACTAGCGGGAGGGCCAATGAGCAGTACTTC,CASSPRTSGRANEQYF
-,TRBV6-2/TRBV6-3,TRBJ1-5,-,TGTGCCAGCAAAAGGACCCGATATAGCAATCAGCCCCAGCATTTT,CASKRTRYSNQPQHF
few,TRBV19,TRBJ2-7,TRBD1,TGTGCCAGTAGTACCCGACAGGGGAGCTACGAGCAGTACTTC,CASSTRQGSYEQYF
-,TRBV5-1,TRBJ2-2,TRBD1,TGCGCCAGCAGCTTGGCGGGGCAGGGGGTCCCCGGGGAGCTGTTTTTT,CASSLAGQGVPGELFF
many,TRBV5-1,TRBJ1-1,TRBD1,TGCGCCAGCAGCTTGGAGGGGGCGGGGCTCTTCGGCTCTGAAGCTTTCTTT,CASSLEGAGLFGSEAFF
few,TRBV3-1,TRBJ1-4,-,TGTGCCAGCAGCCAAGGAACAGGAGTTCCTAATGGAAAACTGTTTTTT,CASSQGTGVPNGKLFF
-,TRBV20-1,TRBJ2-2,TRBD2,TGCAGTGCCCCTCATTCGGGGGGGCGGGGCGGGGAGCTGTTTTTT,CSAPHSGGRGGELFF
-,TRBV6-1,TRBJ2-1,TRBD2,TGTGCCAGCAGTGAGGACGGGGGGGGCCGCAATGAGCAGTTCTTC,CASSEDGGGRNEQFF
-,TRBV9,TRBJ2-1,TRBD1,TGTGCCAGCAGCGTAACTGACAGGGGTAATGAGCAGTTCTTC,CASSVTDRGNEQFF
many,TRBV6-1,TRBJ2-7,TRBD2,TGTGCCAGCAGATTGGGACTAGCGGGCGAGCAGTACTTC,CASRLGLAGEQYF
many,TRBV18,TRBJ2-1,TRBD1,TGTGCCAGCTCACCACCCACAGGGGGCTTGGGAGAGCAGTTCTTC,CASSPPTGGLGEQFF